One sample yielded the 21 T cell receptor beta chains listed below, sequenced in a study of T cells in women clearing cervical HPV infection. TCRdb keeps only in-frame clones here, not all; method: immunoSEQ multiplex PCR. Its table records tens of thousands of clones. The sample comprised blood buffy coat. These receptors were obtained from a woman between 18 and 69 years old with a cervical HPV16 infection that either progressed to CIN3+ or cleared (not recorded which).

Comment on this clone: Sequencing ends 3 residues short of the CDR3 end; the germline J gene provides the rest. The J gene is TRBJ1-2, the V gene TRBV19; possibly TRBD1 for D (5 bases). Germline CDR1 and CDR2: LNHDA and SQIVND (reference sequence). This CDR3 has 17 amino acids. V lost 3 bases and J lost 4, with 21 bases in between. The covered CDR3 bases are TGTGCCAGTAGTATCTTGGGAGGGGCTGCTGATTTCTATGGC. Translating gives CASSILGGAADFYG. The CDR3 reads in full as CASSILGGAADFYGYTF.

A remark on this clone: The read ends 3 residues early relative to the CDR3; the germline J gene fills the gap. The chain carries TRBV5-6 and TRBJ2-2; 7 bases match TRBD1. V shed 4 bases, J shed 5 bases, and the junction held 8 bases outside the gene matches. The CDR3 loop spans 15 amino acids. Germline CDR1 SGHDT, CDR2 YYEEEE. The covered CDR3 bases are TGTGCCAGCAGCCACGGGACAGACTTAACCGGGGAG. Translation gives CASSHGTDLTGE. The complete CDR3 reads CASSHGTDLTGELFF.

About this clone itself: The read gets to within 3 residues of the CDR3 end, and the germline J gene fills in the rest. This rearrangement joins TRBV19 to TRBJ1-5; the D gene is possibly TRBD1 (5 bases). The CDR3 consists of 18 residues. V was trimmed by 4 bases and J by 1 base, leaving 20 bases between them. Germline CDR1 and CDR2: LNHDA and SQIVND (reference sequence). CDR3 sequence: CASSNLNRREGSNQPQHF. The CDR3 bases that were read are TGTGCCAGTAGTAATCTAAACAGGAGGGAAGGGAGCAATCAGCCC. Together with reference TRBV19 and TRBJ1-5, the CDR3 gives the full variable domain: DGGITQSPKYLFRKEGQNVTLSCEQNLNHDAMYWYRQDPGQGLRLIYYSQIVNDFQKGDIAEGYSVSREKKESFPLTVTSAQKNPTAFYLCASSNLNRREGSNQPQHFGDGTRLSIL.

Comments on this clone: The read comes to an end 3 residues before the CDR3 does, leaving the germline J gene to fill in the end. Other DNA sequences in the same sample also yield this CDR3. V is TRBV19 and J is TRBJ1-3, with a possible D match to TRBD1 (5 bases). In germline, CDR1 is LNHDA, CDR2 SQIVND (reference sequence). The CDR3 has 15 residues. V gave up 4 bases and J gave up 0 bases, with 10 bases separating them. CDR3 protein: CASSKQAISGNTIYF. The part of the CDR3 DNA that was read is TGTGCCAGTAGTAAACAGGCCATCTCTGGAAACACC. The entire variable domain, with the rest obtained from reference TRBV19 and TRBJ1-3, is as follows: DGGITQSPKYLFRKEGQNVTLSCEQNLNHDAMYWYRQDPGQGLRLIYYSQIVNDFQKGDIAEGYSVSREKKESFPLTVTSAQKNPTAFYLCASSKQAISGNTIYFGEGSWLTVV.

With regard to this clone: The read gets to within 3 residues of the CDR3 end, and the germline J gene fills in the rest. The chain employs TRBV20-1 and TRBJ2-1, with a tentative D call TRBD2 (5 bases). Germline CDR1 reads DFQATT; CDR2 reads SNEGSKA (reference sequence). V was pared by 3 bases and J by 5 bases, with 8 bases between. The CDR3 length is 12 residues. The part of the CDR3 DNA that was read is TGCAGTGCTAGTCCTAGCAACAATGAG. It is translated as CSASPSNNE. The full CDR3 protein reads CSASPSNNEQFF.

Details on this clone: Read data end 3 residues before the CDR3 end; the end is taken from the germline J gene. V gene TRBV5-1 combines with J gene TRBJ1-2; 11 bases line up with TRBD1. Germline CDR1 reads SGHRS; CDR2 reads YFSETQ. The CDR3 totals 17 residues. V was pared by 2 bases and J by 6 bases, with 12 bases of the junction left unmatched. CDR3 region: CASSFPRTGGSSDGYTF. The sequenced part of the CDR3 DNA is TGCGCCAGCAGCTTTCCCAGGACAGGGGGCTCGAGTGATGGC.

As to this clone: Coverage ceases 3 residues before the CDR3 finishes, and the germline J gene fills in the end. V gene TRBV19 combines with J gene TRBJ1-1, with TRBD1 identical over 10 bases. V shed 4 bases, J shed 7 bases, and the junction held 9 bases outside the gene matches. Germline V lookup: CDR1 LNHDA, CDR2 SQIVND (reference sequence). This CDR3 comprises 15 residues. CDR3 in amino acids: CASSSYLGTGDEAFF. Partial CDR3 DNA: TGTGCCAGTAGTAGCTATTTAGGGACAGGGGATGAA.

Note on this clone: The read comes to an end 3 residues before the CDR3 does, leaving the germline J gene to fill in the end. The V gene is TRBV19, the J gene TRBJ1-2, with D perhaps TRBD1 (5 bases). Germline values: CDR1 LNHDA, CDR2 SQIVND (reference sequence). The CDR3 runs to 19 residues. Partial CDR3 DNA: TGTGCCAGTAGTAGAACAAGCCAACTAGCGGGACTTCAATACAATGAC. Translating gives CASSRTSQLAGLQYND. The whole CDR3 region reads CASSRTSQLAGLQYNDYTF.

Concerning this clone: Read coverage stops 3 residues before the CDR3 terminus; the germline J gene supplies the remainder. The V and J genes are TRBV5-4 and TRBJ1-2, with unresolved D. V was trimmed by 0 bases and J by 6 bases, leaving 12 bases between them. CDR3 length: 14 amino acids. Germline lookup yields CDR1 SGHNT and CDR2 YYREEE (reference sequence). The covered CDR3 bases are TGTGCCAGCAGCTTGGGCGGGTCAGGTGATGGC. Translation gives CASSLGGSGDG. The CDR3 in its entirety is CASSLGGSGDGYTF.

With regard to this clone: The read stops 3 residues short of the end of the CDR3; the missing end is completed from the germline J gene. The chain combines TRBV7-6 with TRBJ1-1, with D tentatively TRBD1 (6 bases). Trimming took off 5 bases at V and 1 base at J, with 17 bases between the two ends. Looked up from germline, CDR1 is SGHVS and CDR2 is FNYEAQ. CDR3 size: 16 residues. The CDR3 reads CASSRRGGTSNTEAFF. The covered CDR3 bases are TGTGCCAGCAGCCGGAGGGGGGGTACTTCGAACACTGAA.

The CDR3 loop is CASSLSPTNEKLFF. The CDR3 bases that were read are TGCGCCAGCAGCTTGAGTCCAACTAATGAAAAG. The chain couples TRBV5-1 to TRBJ2-2; D is undetermined. From the germline J gene comes the end of the CDR3, since the read stops 3 residues before it. The V gene's germline CDR1 is SGHRS and CDR2 YFSETQ. This CDR3 contains 14 residues. Full variable domain (rest looked up from reference TRBV5-1 and TRBJ2-2): KAGVTQTPRYLIKTRGQQVTLSCSPISGHRSVSWYQQTPGQGLQFLFEYFSETQRNKGNFPGRFSGRQFSNSRSEMNVSTLELGDSALYLCASSLSPTNEKLFFGEGSRLTVL.

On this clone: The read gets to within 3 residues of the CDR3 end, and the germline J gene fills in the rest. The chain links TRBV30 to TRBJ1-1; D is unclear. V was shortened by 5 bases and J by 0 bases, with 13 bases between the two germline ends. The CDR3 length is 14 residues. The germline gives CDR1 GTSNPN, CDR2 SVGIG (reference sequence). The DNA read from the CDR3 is TGTGCCTGGCAAAGCTTTGTCGTGAACACTGAA. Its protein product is CAWQSFVVNTE. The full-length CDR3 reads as CAWQSFVVNTEAFF. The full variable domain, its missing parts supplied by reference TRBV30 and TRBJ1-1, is SQTIHQWPATLVQPVGSPLSLECTVEGTSNPNLYWYRQAAGRGLQLLFYSVGIGQISSEVPQNLSASRPQDRQFILSSKKLLLSDSGFYLCAWQSFVVNTEAFFGQGTRLTVV.

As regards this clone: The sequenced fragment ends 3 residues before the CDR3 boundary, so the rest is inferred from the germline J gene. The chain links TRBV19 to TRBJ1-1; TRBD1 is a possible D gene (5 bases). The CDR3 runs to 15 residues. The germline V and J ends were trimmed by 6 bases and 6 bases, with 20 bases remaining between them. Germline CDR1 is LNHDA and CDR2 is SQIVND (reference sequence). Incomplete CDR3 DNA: TGTGCCAGTAGGGCTAGCGGGGGGATGGGGGCTGAA. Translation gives CASRASGGMGAE. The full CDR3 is CASRASGGMGAEAFF.

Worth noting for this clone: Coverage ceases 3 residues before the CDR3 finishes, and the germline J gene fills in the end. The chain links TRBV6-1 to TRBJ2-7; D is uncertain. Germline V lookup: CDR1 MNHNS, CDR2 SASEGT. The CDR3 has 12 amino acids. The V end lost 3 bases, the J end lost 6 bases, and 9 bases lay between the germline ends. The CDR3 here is CASSESVSEQYF. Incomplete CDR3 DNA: TGTGCCAGCAGTGAGTCAGTGAGCGAG.

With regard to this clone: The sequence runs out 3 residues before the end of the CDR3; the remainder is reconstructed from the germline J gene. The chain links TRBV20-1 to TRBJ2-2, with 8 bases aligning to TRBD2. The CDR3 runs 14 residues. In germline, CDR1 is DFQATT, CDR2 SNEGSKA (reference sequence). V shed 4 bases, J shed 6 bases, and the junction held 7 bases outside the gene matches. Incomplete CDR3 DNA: TGCAGTGCTATCAGTACTAGCGGTGCCGGGGAG. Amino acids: CSAISTSGAGE. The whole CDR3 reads CSAISTSGAGELFF.

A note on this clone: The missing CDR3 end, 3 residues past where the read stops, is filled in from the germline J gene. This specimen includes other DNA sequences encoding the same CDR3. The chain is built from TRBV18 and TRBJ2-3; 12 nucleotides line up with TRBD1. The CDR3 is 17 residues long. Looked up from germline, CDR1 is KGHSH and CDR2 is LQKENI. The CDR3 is CASSPPSGQGAVMSQYF. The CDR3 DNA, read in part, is TGTGCCAGCTCACCACCATCGGGACAGGGGGCTGTTATGTCG.

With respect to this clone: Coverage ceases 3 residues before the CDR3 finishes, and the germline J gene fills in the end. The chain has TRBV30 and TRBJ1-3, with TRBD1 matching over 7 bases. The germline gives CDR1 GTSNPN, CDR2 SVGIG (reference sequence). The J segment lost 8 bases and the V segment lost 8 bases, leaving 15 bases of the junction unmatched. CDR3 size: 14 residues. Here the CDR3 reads CAETPGTASDTIYF. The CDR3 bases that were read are TGTGCCGAAACTCCAGGGACAGCTTCGGACACC.

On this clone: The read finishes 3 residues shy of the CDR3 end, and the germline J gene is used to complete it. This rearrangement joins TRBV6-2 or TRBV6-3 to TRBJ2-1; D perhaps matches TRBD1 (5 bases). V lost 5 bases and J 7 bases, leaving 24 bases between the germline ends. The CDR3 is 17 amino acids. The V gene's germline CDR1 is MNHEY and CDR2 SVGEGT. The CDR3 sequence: CASSPLQEIPISNEQFF. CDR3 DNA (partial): TGTGCCAGCAGTCCTTTACAGGAAATCCCGATATCGAATGAG.

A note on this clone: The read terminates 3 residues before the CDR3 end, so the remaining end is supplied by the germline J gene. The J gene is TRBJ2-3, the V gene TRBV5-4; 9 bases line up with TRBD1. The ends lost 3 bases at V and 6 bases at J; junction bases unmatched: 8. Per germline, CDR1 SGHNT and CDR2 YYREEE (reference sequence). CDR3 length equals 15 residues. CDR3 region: CASSSPGQGRDTQYF. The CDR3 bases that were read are TGTGCCAGCAGCTCGCCAGGACAGGGGCGGGATACG.

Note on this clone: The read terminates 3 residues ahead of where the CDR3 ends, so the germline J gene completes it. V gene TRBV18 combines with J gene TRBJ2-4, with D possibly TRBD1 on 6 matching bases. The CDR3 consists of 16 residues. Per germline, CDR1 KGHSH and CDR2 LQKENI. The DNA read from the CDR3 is TGTGCCAGCTCCCCCGCTGGACAGAGCCCTAACTATGGT. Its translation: CASSPAGQSPNYG. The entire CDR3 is CASSPAGQSPNYGQYF.

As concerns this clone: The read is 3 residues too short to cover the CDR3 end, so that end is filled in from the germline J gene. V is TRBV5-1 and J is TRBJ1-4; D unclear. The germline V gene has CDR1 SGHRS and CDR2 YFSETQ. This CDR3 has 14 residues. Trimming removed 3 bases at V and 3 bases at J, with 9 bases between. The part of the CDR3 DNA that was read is TGCGCCAGCAGCTCGATAAGGCCTAATGAAAAA. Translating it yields CASSSIRPNEK. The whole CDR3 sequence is CASSSIRPNEKLFF.